These 6 T cell receptor beta chains were sequenced from one sample in a study of blood T cell repertoires in COVID-19. Measured with immunoSEQ multiplex PCR; TCRdb has only the in-frame clones, and not every one. The sample has approximately 150,000 clones, over 70% seen once. Sequencing was performed on peripheral blood. The receptors were gathered from a woman in her sixties with acute or convalescent COVID-19.

V usage is TRBV24-1 and J usage is TRBJ2-5, with TRBD2 matching over 14 bases. Unmatched junction bases numbered 13, after V lost 3 bases and J lost 5 bases. Germline assignment: CDR1 KGHDR and CDR2 SFDVKD. The CDR3 runs 19 residues. The CDR3 region has the DNA TGTGCCACCAGTGATAATCTAATGGGGACTAGCGGGAGAGGCGAGACCCAGTACTTC. Protein product: CATSDNLMGTSGRGETQYF.

The rearrangement links TRBV27 to TRBJ1-5; D not certain. The CDR3 consists of 15 residues. Looked up from germline, CDR1 is MNHEY and CDR2 is SMNVEV (reference sequence). Trimming left V 5 bases short and J 3 bases short, with 14 bases between. The DNA of the CDR3 is TGTGCCAGCAGTCCCCTCTCGGGGTCCAATCAGCCCCAGCATTTT. Encoded protein: CASSPLSGSNQPQHF.

CDR3 in DNA: TGTGCCAGTAGTATAGTGGGCAGCACTGAAGCTTTCTTT. It yields the protein CASSIVGSTEAFF. This rearrangement joins TRBV19 to TRBJ1-1, with D hard to call. There are 13 residues in the CDR3. Trimming removed 1 base at V and 4 bases at J, with 7 bases between. Germline CDR1 is LNHDA and CDR2 is SQIVND (reference sequence).

Comments on this clone: Additional DNA sequences in this sample encode the identical CDR3. The chain links TRBV27 to TRBJ1-5; no reliable D call. The CDR3 has 12 amino acids. Germline lookup yields CDR1 MNHEY and CDR2 SMNVEV (reference sequence). The V gene lost 3 bases and the J gene lost 6 bases, with 6 bases spanning the gap. In DNA form, the CDR3 reads TGTGCCAGCAGTTTTCCGGGTCAGCCCCAGCATTTT. This translates into CASSFPGQPQHF.

The chain links TRBV3-1 (or the pseudogene TRBV3-2) to TRBJ2-2; TRBD2 agrees at 9 bases. Losses at the gene ends were 5 bases for V and 5 bases for J; bases not matched to a gene: 15. The CDR3 is 18 amino acids. The germline gives CDR1 LGHDT, CDR2 YNNKEL (reference sequence). CDR3 bases: TGTGCCAGCAGCGGAAGACAGTTAGCGGGAGCGGGGACCGGGGAGCTGTTTTTT. Amino acids: CASSGRQLAGAGTGELFF.

This chain joins TRBV12-3 or TRBV12-4 and TRBJ2-7; TRBD2 might be the D (5 bases). Trimming stripped 6 bases from V and 7 bases from J, with 16 bases between. The CDR3 is made up of 13 amino acids. The CDR3 is CASSLIRGGEQYF. CDR3 in DNA: TGTGCCAGCAGCCTTATCCGTGGAGGAGAGCAGTACTTC.